This TCR beta chain was retrieved from a study of shared T cell receptors in the human thymus (dated by TCRdb to the early 2020s). For the wider study: The study examined how self-reactive, shared T-cell receptor alpha chains are generated in the human thymus.

Inclusive of the bounding cysteine and phenylalanine, the CDR3 is 15 residues long. Only CDR3 DNA remains: 45 bases, in frame from the first base. The V end gives up 4 bases and the J end 8 bases, leaving 8 bases in the junction not matched to a gene. CDR1 and CDR2 were assigned from the germline V gene as MNHEY and SVGAGI. Comments on this clone: Its target antigen remains unknown. Within one base of it there is no much larger clone, and no base qualities were kept.

Library method: the immunoSEQ multiplex PCR assay. TCRdb re-hosts the immuneACCESS table, in-frame sequences only. Its copies lack some clones; in the studies checked, an unresolved V gene accounts for under half of them, and the cause for the rest is not known. For this sample the table gives under 850,000 clones, of which around 89% were detected only once. The ten largest clones represent around 0.01% of the sample. These same data were also listed under a study on human thymus T cells. Per the second study: Immunologically healthy infants undergoing open corrective cardiac surgery for congenital heart defects in Finland were used as donors. The thymus tissue came from surgical resects taken out during corrective cardiac surgery. Biased V and J gene segment usage appeared to be present in both thymic and peripheral blood repertoires. Highly overlapping thymic TCR repertoires among unrelated individuals were reported in the related research. The study described the TCR alpha and beta repertoires in fewer than 10 infant thymus samples and four matching peripheral blood samples. Donor ages ranging from 7 to 244 days were recorded, and a handful of male and two female infants were included in the cohort. After being mechanically released from the tissue, thymocytes were kept at -70 degrees C in pellets of roughly 10-33 million cells. A QIAsymphony instrument was used to extract genomic DNA from frozen cell pellets. The immunoSEQ multiplex PCR assay was used to amplify the TCRB and TCRAD loci from a standardized quantity of quality-controlled genomic DNA. The V(D)J region was spanned by amplicons of a length sufficient to cover the CDR3 and to identify V and J genes. Amplicon sequencing was performed on an Illumina platform through the commercial immunoSEQ service. Primer bias and sequencing errors were corrected as previously described, and TCRAD and TCRB definitions were based on the IMGT database. The repertoires were analysed using immunoSEQ Analyzer 3.0 and VDJTools for basic statistics, V/J segment usage, diversity estimates, rarefaction and pairwise overlap. Diversity was estimated with Chao1, ChaoE, Efron-Thisted, Shannon and inverse Simpson indices, and also on datasets down-sampled to the smallest sample. Repertoire overlap was assessed by strict matching of CDR3 nucleotide sequence, V gene and J gene, and clustering was done by Jaccard-based multidimensional scaling. On average, thymus samples gave about 810,000 unique TCRB clonotypes, whereas blood samples gave around 84,000.

The chain was built from TRBV6-5 and TRBJ2-1; 10 of the junction bases match TRBD2. This clonotype was obtained from a boy less than two years old with a congenital heart defect. Donor details come from another sample of the same person, matched by shared clones. Sequenced: thymocytes. The CDR3 protein sequence reads: CASSSSGRALHEQFF. The nucleotide sequence is TGTGCCAGCAGTTCCAGCGGGAGGGCCCTCCATGAGCAGTTCTTC.